The clone carrying this TCR beta chain was seen only once. The antigen remains unidentified. These data belong to a study of cytomegalovirus exposure and HLA in healthy donors. Germline values: CDR1 LGHNT, CDR2 FRNRAP. Trimming shortened V by 5 bases and J by 4 bases, and 14 bases separated the two germline ends. This CDR3 region has 15 residues. General study points: As immune exposure information, only CMV serostatus was available.

PCR used 60 Vbeta primers and 13 Jbeta primers. Profiled with immunoSEQ multiplex PCR; TCRdb holds only in-frame clones, not every one. The table includes approximately 73,000 clones, 55% to 75% detected once. This TCR came from a man aged 25-40 years in good health and CMV-seropositive. This chain uses TRBV12-5 with TRBJ2-2; possibly TRBD2 for D (7 bases). What was sequenced was PBMCs. CDR3 region: CASGRTGGFTGELFF. Here the CDR3 DNA reads TGTGCTAGTGGTCGGACGGGGGGCTTCACCGGGGAGCTGTTTTTT.